The 22 T cell receptor beta chains presented below share a single source sample, sequenced in a study of blood T cell repertoires in COVID-19. Sequencing was performed with immunoSEQ multiplex PCR; in TCRdb, only in-frame clones are kept and a portion is missing. Counted here are some 130,000 clones, 75% to 90% occurring once; the ten biggest clones make up approximately 2.3%. Sequencing used PBMCs or T cells enriched from blood (not recorded which). The receptors here all came from a woman in her forties or fifties who had recovered from COVID-19.

The chain carries TRBV2 and TRBJ2-7; D gene ambiguous. Deletions cut 1 base from V and 6 bases from J, with 16 bases between. Germline V gene sequence: CDR1 SNHLY, CDR2 FYNNEI. CDR3 length: 15 residues. Written as DNA, the CDR3 is TGTGCCAGCAGTGAAGTGGGCTCTCCCTTTGGCGAGCAGTACTTC. Translated: CASSEVGSPFGEQYF.

V usage is TRBV2 and J usage is TRBJ2-3; 9 nucleotides match TRBD2. V was pared by 11 bases and J by 0 bases, with 9 bases of the junction left unmatched. Germline V gives CDR1 SNHLY, CDR2 FYNNEI. The CDR3 spans 15 residues. CDR3 amino acids: CAGAGAGGSTDTQYF. In DNA, the CDR3 is TGTGCCGGAGCAGGCGCGGGGGGGAGCACAGATACGCAGTATTTT.

V gene TRBV19 combines with J gene TRBJ2-7, with D tentatively TRBD1 (5 bases). The CDR3 is made up of 13 amino acids. CDR1 and CDR2 from the germline V gene are LNHDA and SQIVND (reference sequence). V lost 10 bases to trimming and J lost 3 bases, with 16 bases between them. The CDR3 protein is CATKGALGYEQYF. The CDR3 region has the DNA TGTGCCACCAAAGGGGCCCTAGGCTACGAGCAGTACTTC.

The chain couples TRBV5-1 to TRBJ2-3, with TRBD2 matching over 8 bases. The CDR3 sequence is 15 residues long. The germline CDR1 and CDR2 sequences are SGHRS and YFSETQ. The J segment lost 2 bases and the V segment lost 2 bases, leaving 4 bases of the junction unmatched. CDR3 sequence (DNA): TGCGCCAGCAGCTTCGAGCGGGAGAACACAGATACGCAGTATTTT. Amino acids: CASSFERENTDTQYF.

V gene TRBV10-3 combines with J gene TRBJ2-7; 8 positions match TRBD1. CDR1 and CDR2 (germline): ENHRY, SYGVKD. The CDR3 is 15 residues long. Germline trimming cut 0 bases from V and 6 bases from J; bases unmatched to any gene: 7. CDR3 DNA: TGTGCCATCAGTGAGTCGCGGCAGGGGGCCGGCGAGCAGTACTTC. Its translation is CAISESRQGAGEQYF.

The rearrangement links TRBV3-1 (or the pseudogene TRBV3-2) to TRBJ1-1; D possibly corresponds to TRBD1 (6 bases). CDR1 LGHDT and CDR2 YNNKEL come from the germline V gene (reference sequence). The CDR3 is 15 residues long. The V end was cut by 4 bases, the J end by 1 base, with 13 bases between. CDR3 loop: CASSRDIPPNTEAFF. The CDR3 DNA follows: TGTGCCAGCAGCCGGGACATACCACCGAACACTGAAGCTTTCTTT.

The V and J genes are TRBV3-1 (or the pseudogene TRBV3-2) and TRBJ2-1; D may be TRBD2 (6 bases). Germline V gene lookup returns CDR1 LGHDT and CDR2 YNNKEL (reference sequence). V was trimmed by 4 bases and J by 3 bases, leaving 16 bases between them. The CDR3 has 16 residues. The CDR3 nucleotides are TGTGCCAGCAGCCGAGATGGGGGTAGCGGCTACAATGAGCAGTTCTTC. Translated, it gives CASSRDGGSGYNEQFF.

This sequence joins TRBV9 and TRBJ1-1; possibly TRBD1 for D (6 bases). Germline-derived CDR1 and CDR2 are SGDLS and YYNGEE. V lost 3 bases, J lost 1 base, and 13 bases lay in between. The CDR3 has 15 residues. The CDR3 region has the DNA TGTGCCAGCAGCGATCAGGGCAGGGGGAACACTGAAGCTTTCTTT. It codes for CASSDQGRGNTEAFF.

This chain connects TRBV29-1 to TRBJ1-1; the match to TRBD1 covers 9 bases. V lost 4 bases, J lost 2 bases, and 2 bases stayed unmatched. Germline V gene sequence: CDR1 SQVTM, CDR2 ANQGSEA. The CDR3 contains 13 residues. The CDR3 coding sequence is TGCAGCGTTGCGGGACAGGGCAACACTGAAGCTTTCTTT. It yields the protein CSVAGQGNTEAFF.

Comment on this clone: This could be a read error, since a much larger clone is one nucleotide away. This chain joins TRBV5-4 and TRBJ2-7; 13 nucleotides agree with TRBD2. V lost 3 bases to trimming and J lost 2 bases; unmatched junction nucleotides: 2. Per germline, CDR1 SGHNT and CDR2 YYREEE (reference sequence). This CDR3 is built from 15 residues. CDR3 sequence: CASSSGLAGAYEQYF. The CDR3 DNA follows: TGTGCCAGCAGCTCCGGACTAGCGGGGGCCTACGAGCAGTACTTC.

This chain links TRBV7-2 with TRBJ2-7, with TRBD2 matching 7 bases. The CDR3 sequence is 11 residues long. The V segment lost 5 bases and the J segment 9 bases; nucleotides outside the gene matches: 4. The germline V gene has CDR1 SGHTA and CDR2 FQGNSA. CDR3 DNA: TGTGCCAGCAGCGATATAGCGGGGCAGTACTTC. It is translated as CASSDIAGQYF.

J is TRBJ1-1 and V is TRBV4-2; 8 positions agree with TRBD1. CDR1 and CDR2 from the germline V gene are LGHNA and YNFKEQ. Trimming removed 4 bases from V and 0 bases from J; junction bases left unmatched: 4. The CDR3 loop spans 15 amino acids. In nucleotides, the CDR3 is TGTGCCAGCAGCCCCCGGACAGGGATGAACACTGAAGCTTTCTTT. This gives the protein CASSPRTGMNTEAFF.

This chain links TRBV21-1 with TRBJ1-5. TRBV21-1 is marked as a pseudogene. The CDR3 extends over 11 amino acids. CDR3 sequence reads: CASSTNQPQHF. CDR3 sequence (DNA): TGTGCCAGCAGCACTAATCAGCCCCAGCATTTT.

CDR3 sequence: CAWSVTYGGNYGYTF. CDR3 in DNA: TGTGCCTGGAGTGTAACATACGGGGGGAACTATGGCTACACCTTC. The chain couples TRBV30 to TRBJ1-2; the D gene is possibly TRBD1 (5 bases). Deletions cut 0 bases from V and 2 bases from J, with 13 bases between. This CDR3 region has 15 residues. The germline V gene has CDR1 GTSNPN and CDR2 SVGIG (reference sequence).

CDR3 nucleotide sequence: TGCGCCAGCAGTTCCGGGACAGGGAACACCGGGGAGCTGTTTTTT. This translates into CASSSGTGNTGELFF. V and J are TRBV5-1 and TRBJ2-2, with 8 bases matching TRBD1. J was trimmed by 1 base and V by 5 bases; bases with no gene match: 4. The CDR3 spans 15 residues. Per germline, CDR1 SGHRS and CDR2 YFSETQ.

This clone was observed a single time. The genes are TRBV15 and TRBJ1-1; D not certain. This CDR3 region has 13 residues. Trimming shortened V by 4 bases and J by 0 bases, and 6 bases separated the two germline ends. The germline gives CDR1 LNHNV, CDR2 YYDKDF (reference sequence). The DNA of the CDR3 is TGTGCCACCAGCACTCCTTTGAACACTGAAGCTTTCTTT. It translates to CATSTPLNTEAFF.

This sequence joins TRBV5-4 and TRBJ1-2; D uncertain. The V end lost 4 bases, the J end lost 1 base, and 14 bases lay between the germline ends. Germline CDR1 and CDR2: SGHNT and YYREEE (reference sequence). The CDR3 is made up of 15 amino acids. CDR3 region: CASSPAGSNNYGYTF. The CDR3 DNA follows: TGTGCCAGCAGCCCGGCCGGGAGTAATAACTATGGCTACACCTTC.

The J gene is TRBJ1-2, the V gene TRBV28; TRBD1 might be the D (6 bases). The V and J ends lost 11 bases and 4 bases respectively, with 26 bases between them. The germline CDR1 and CDR2 sequences are MDHEN and SYDVKM. The CDR3 runs 16 residues. CDR3 in amino acids: CASRSPTGTAGYGYTF. CDR3 nucleotide sequence: TGTGCCTCAAGGAGCCCCACAGGGACCGCCGGCTATGGCTACACCTTC.

V usage is TRBV2 and J usage is TRBJ2-7; D is undetermined. The germline gives CDR1 SNHLY, CDR2 FYNNEI. Trimming pared 1 base from V and 0 bases from J, leaving 7 bases between. The CDR3 loop spans 14 amino acids. Written as DNA, the CDR3 is TGTGCCAGCAGTGAAGGGCAGATCTCCTACGAGCAGTACTTC. Translated: CASSEGQISYEQYF.

This chain uses TRBV27 with TRBJ1-6, with TRBD1 matching over 10 bases. The CDR3 totals 17 residues. J lost 7 bases, V lost 3 bases, and 9 bases had no gene match. CDR1 and CDR2 from the germline V gene are MNHEY and SMNVEV (reference sequence). The CDR3 region has the DNA TGTGCCAGCAGTTTCGGGGCACCGGGACAGGGGAATTCACCCCTCCACTTT. Translation gives CASSFGAPGQGNSPLHF.

This chain connects TRBV11-3 to TRBJ2-3, with 7 positions matching TRBD2. CDR1 is SGHNT, CDR2 YENEEA, per germline. This CDR3 has 15 amino acids. With 5 bases clipped from V and 3 bases from J, the junction kept 8 bases outside the gene matches. In DNA form, the CDR3 reads TGTGCCAGCAGCCGAGCGGGGTTGAGGACAGATACGCAGTATTTT. Its protein is CASSRAGLRTDTQYF.

The chain carries TRBV6-2 or TRBV6-3 and TRBJ2-1, with TRBD2 identical over 9 bases. The CDR3 is 16 residues long. The J segment lost 0 bases and the V segment lost 4 bases, leaving 4 bases of the junction unmatched. CDR1 is MNHEY and CDR2 is SVGEGT in the germline V gene. CDR3 region: CASSSSGDTSYNEQFF. CDR3 DNA sequence: TGTGCCAGCAGTTCTAGCGGGGACACCTCCTACAATGAGCAGTTCTTC.